The subject of this entry is one T cell receptor beta chain. This clone was found once. No cognate antigen has been identified for it. Nothing much larger sits one base from this clone, and base qualities are not available. Donors were healthy HIV-negative adults with no recently reported acute infections or vaccinations. Every donor was a Caucasian adult residing in Nashville, Tennessee, USA. CD4+ T cells were enriched by magnetic negative selection, after which naive cells were positively selected on CD45RA and the negative fraction was taken as the memory subset. After blood collection by leukapheresis, PBMCs were isolated using Ficoll-Histopaque density gradient centrifugation and then cryopreserved in the vapor phase of liquid nitrogen. Analytical flow cytometry was used to check the purity and quantity of each magnetically sorted T cell population. From each sorted fraction, genomic DNA was isolated and quantified by UV absorbance on a Nanodrop 2000c.

The CDR3 covers 12 residues, taking in both the cysteine and the phenylalanine. The CDR3 DNA has 36 bases and is translated from base 1. Using the deep immunoSEQ assay, multiplex PCR amplified TCR CDR3 regions from genomic DNA. Genomic DNA extracted from each cell subset was distributed evenly over all wells of several immunoSEQ 96-well plates, and each plate served as one replicate. For sorted subsets, each replicate PCR was loaded with 200 to 250 ng genomic DNA, equivalent to about 30,000 T cell genomes. Purified libraries were measured with a Qubit 3.0 fluorometer, size-checked on a Bioanalyzer 2100, and measured again with the KAPA Library Quantification kit. Every immunoSEQ 96-well plate was sequenced on a separate single-read 150-cycle Illumina NextSeq 550 flow cell. The paper's data handling went like this. The immunoSEQ output contained only junctional sequences without quality scores, so filtering could not match that applied to full-length reads. Sequences were annotated with PyIR, a Python wrapper for IgBLAST v1.9, and V/J genes and CDR3 were assigned using IMGT germline references. Reads were removed for weak V/J assignments (E-value above 1e-6), missing CDR3, stop codons, out-of-frame junctions, or ambiguous translated residues. V3J clonotypes were defined as sequences sharing an identical inferred V gene, J gene, and CDR3 amino acid sequence. Percentage overlap between repertoires was computed as shared unique clonotypes divided by the size of the smaller repertoire. Repertoire richness was assessed with RTK rarefaction, the Chao1 estimator, and Recon v2.1 estimates of unobserved clonotypes. OLGA was used to compute generation probabilities for all TCRbeta clonotypes that the gDNA method yielded from a handful of donors. Here the immuneACCESS table is served through TCRdb, limited to in-frame sequences with V and J called. Missing clones are a known gap in these copies; in checked studies unresolved V genes cover under half, and the rest lacks a known reason. V and J calls and clone size are given by that table; D and trimming were obtained from the DNA. The sample profile shows 2 million to 3 million clones; roughly 93% of them were found once. The ten largest clones represent 0.36% of the sample.

The data derive from a study of shared clonotypes between healthy human individuals (dated by TCRdb to about 2020). Broadly, across the study: A few men and a couple of women, aged 18 to 49 years, made up the cohort. For each donor, CD4 naive and CD4 memory were each given three plates, CD8 naive was given two plates, and CD8 memory was given one plate. To estimate repertoire size and how much clonotypes are shared between individuals, the study performed deep sequencing of blood TCR repertoires from about 5 healthy adults. To increase sequencing depth and limit assay-specific biases, TCR repertoire library preparation and sequencing were carried out by different laboratories using diverse techniques. Between about 0.8 and 9.5 billion PBMCs per donor were obtained by leukapheresis. What the work shows at the level of the full study, not this receptor alone: Based on pairwise subsampling, the degree of clonotype sharing among donors was expected to be affected by sequencing depth. Naive subsets generally had larger estimated clonotype richness than memory subsets. Because the study included a small number of donors, the genetic and exposure-history diversity represented was limited. Clonotypes shared by all four sorted-subset donors showed higher generation probabilities than non-shared clonotypes. Sampling was limited to blood, and TCR repertoires in tissue likely differ from TCR repertoires in blood. Even with the large sequencing depth, rarefaction of the sorted-subset datasets indicated that sequencing was incomplete. Sharing across a few donors was observed for approximately 5% of naive CD4, around 3.5% of naive CD8, 2.3% of memory CD4, and about 0.39% of memory CD8 clonotypes.

The sequence links TRBV21-1 to TRBJ2-5; TRBD2, as called in the table, went unchecked against the DNA. TRBV21-1 is a pseudogene segment. Specimen: naive CD4+ T cells from PBMCs. This specimen's cell subset or site label, per the study, means: CD45RA+ positively selected. This sequence originates from a man aged 18-30 years in good health. Some clones in this sample may be carry-over from other donors' samples. Read as DNA, the sequence is TGTGCCGGACCTATTGCGGGGGAGACCCAGTACTTC. The translation is CAGPIAGETQYF.